A single sample gave rise to the 29 T cell receptor beta chains below, sequenced in a study of control samples from healthy donors and cancer patients. Clones were read by immunoSEQ multiplex PCR, and TCRdb kept only the in-frame ones, dropping some. The data contain about 53,000 clones, around 87% of them singletons. What was sequenced was PBMCs. The receptors derive from a man between 60 and 75 years old with head and neck cancer.

The chain couples TRBV11-1 to TRBJ2-2; the D call may be TRBD1 or TRBD2 (6 bases each). Germline V gene data show CDR1 as SGHAT and CDR2 as FQDESV (reference sequence). The CDR3 runs to 16 residues. Trimming removed 5 bases at V and 4 bases at J, with 17 bases between. Here the CDR3 DNA reads TGTGCCAGCAGCCCCACTGGCCGGGGGCCCACCGGGGAGCTGTTTTTT. Amino acid sequence: CASSPTGRGPTGELFF.

The CDR3 spells CASSYGGEEKLFF. In DNA, the CDR3 is TGTGCCAGCAGTTACGGGGGGGAAGAAAAACTGTTTTTT. V usage is TRBV6-5 and J usage is TRBJ1-4; D might be TRBD1 (5 bases). There are 13 residues in the CDR3. Germline V CDR1 and CDR2: MNHEY, SVGAGI. The V and J ends lost 2 bases and 8 bases respectively, with 9 bases between them.

The chain recombines TRBV24-1 with TRBJ2-5; TRBD1 matches 8 bases. V lost 12 bases, J lost 2 bases, and 13 bases stayed unmatched. The CDR3 spans 15 residues. The germline V gene has CDR1 KGHDR and CDR2 SFDVKD. In DNA form, the CDR3 reads TGTGCCTCCCAGCCCGGTCGACAGGGGCAAGAGACCCAGTACTTC. Its protein is CASQPGRQGQETQYF.

The gene calls are TRBV19 and TRBJ1-2, with D unclear. Looked up from germline, CDR1 is LNHDA and CDR2 is SQIVND (reference sequence). CDR3 length: 13 amino acids. Trimming took off 7 bases at V and 6 bases at J, with 15 bases between the two ends. The DNA of the CDR3 is TGTGCCAGTACCCCCCTGAGGCAGCATGGCTACACCTTC. Translating it yields CASTPLRQHGYTF.

As to this clone: At one boundary the junction diverges from the germline segment, which might be a read error. The chain joins TRBV30 to TRBJ1-4; 8 nucleotides match TRBD1. The CDR3 runs 17 residues. From germline, CDR1 is GTSNPN and CDR2 SVGIG (reference sequence). The CDR3 sequence: CAGRRRGLSDVSEKLFF. In DNA form, the CDR3 reads TGTGCCGGGAGACGCAGGGGGCTCTCTGACGTCTCTGAAAAACTGTTTTTT.

Remarks on this clone: One junction end disagrees with the germline gene, perhaps due to a read error. The V call is TRBV7-9, the J call TRBJ2-5, with 8 nucleotides matching TRBD2. The germline CDR1 and CDR2 sequences are SEHNR and FQNEAQ (reference sequence). This CDR3 contains 14 residues. CDR3 bases: TGTGCCAGCAGCGTAGCGGGGAGAGGAGAGACCCAGTACTTC. This translates into CASSVAGRGETQYF.

The J gene is TRBJ1-2, the V gene TRBV28; 7 bases line up with TRBD1. CDR1 and CDR2 from the germline V gene are MDHEN and SYDVKM. CDR3 size: 13 residues. The trim removed 3 bases at V and 8 bases at J, leaving 6 bases unmatched. CDR3 sequence reads: CASSFGQEWGYTF. The CDR3 nucleotides are TGTGCCAGCAGTTTCGGACAGGAGTGGGGCTACACCTTC.

The genes are TRBV4-3 and TRBJ1-3, with unresolved D. Germline V CDR1 and CDR2: LGHNA, YSLEER. V was pared by 4 bases and J by 2 bases, with 21 bases between. This CDR3 contains 18 residues. The DNA for the CDR3 is TGCGCCAGCAGCCGAGTTGCCCTCCCGGGAGGCACTGGAAACACCATATATTTT. The encoded protein is CASSRVALPGGTGNTIYF.

The rearrangement uses TRBV18 and TRBJ2-3; 8 bases align to TRBD2. Trimming took 6 bases from V and 2 from J; bases not matched to a gene: 16. The CDR3 is 18 residues long. Germline CDR1 is KGHSH and CDR2 is LQKENI. CDR3: CASSDLAGGGYITDTQYF. For the CDR3, the DNA is TGTGCCAGCTCCGATTTGGCGGGAGGAGGATATATCACAGATACGCAGTATTTT.

Of note for this clone: The identical CDR3 is also encoded by other nucleotide sequences in the sample. The J gene is TRBJ2-2, the V gene TRBV4-2, with a weak D call TRBD2 (7 bases). The V gene's germline CDR1 is LGHNA and CDR2 YNFKEQ. The CDR3 length is 18 residues. V lost 3 bases, J lost 7 bases, and 24 bases lay in between. The CDR3 is CASSQRGGGGSLNGELFF. DNA of the CDR3: TGTGCCAGCAGCCAGAGGGGTGGGGGCGGGAGTCTTAACGGGGAGCTGTTTTTT.

The chain couples TRBV28 to TRBJ2-3; 10 bases map to TRBD2. This CDR3 is built from 15 residues. Trimming at V came to 3 bases and at J to 3 bases, leaving 3 bases not matched to a gene. In germline, CDR1 is MDHEN, CDR2 SYDVKM. In DNA form, the CDR3 reads TGTGCCAGCAGTTTGGGACTAGCGACAACAGATACGCAGTATTTT. It codes for CASSLGLATTDTQYF.

The chain has TRBV27 and TRBJ2-7; no clear D gene. Trimming pared 3 bases from V and 0 bases from J, leaving 12 bases between. Germline-derived CDR1 and CDR2 are MNHEY and SMNVEV (reference sequence). The CDR3 extends over 15 amino acids. The CDR3 bases are TGTGCCAGCAGTTTGGAGTTCCGATACTCCTACGAGCAGTACTTC. This encodes CASSLEFRYSYEQYF.

This clone was found once. This chain connects TRBV2 to TRBJ2-2; weak D call: TRBD2 (6 bases). The germline CDR1 and CDR2 sequences are SNHLY and FYNNEI. V lost 7 bases and J 7 bases, leaving 13 bases between the germline ends. The CDR3 runs 13 residues. DNA of the CDR3: TGTGCCAGCACGAGCGACGGGGGCGGGGAGCTGTTTTTT. Translated, it gives CASTSDGGGELFF.

The V call is TRBV24-1, the J call TRBJ2-7, with 9 bases lining up with TRBD2. The germline gives CDR1 KGHDR, CDR2 SFDVKD. The CDR3 sequence is 15 residues long. V lost 5 bases to trimming and J lost 5 bases; unmatched junction nucleotides: 9. The CDR3 is CATSGKRGAADEQYF. The CDR3 DNA sequence: TGTGCCACCAGTGGCAAGCGGGGGGCCGCTGACGAGCAGTACTTC.

This clone turned up a few times. V is TRBV5-1 and J is TRBJ2-2; TRBD2 aligns across 7 bases. The CDR3 is made up of 15 amino acids. Germline lookup yields CDR1 SGHRS and CDR2 YFSETQ. V lost 3 bases and J lost 2; bases outside the gene matches: 4. The CDR3 is CASSWGLQNTGELFF. In DNA form, the CDR3 reads TGCGCCAGCAGCTGGGGACTACAAAACACCGGGGAGCTGTTTTTT.

The gene calls are TRBV24-1 and TRBJ1-2, with 8 nucleotides matching TRBD1. CDR1 is KGHDR and CDR2 is SFDVKD in the germline V gene. J was trimmed by 12 bases and V by 3 bases; bases with no gene match: 5. The CDR3 spans 12 residues. CDR3 protein: CATSDMGQAHTF. DNA for the CDR3: TGTGCCACCAGTGATATGGGACAGGCTCACACCTTC.

The chain combines TRBV6-2 or TRBV6-3 with TRBJ2-2; possible D gene TRBD1, 6 bases. The V and J ends lost 6 bases and 4 bases respectively, with 12 bases between them. Looked up from germline, CDR1 is MNHEY and CDR2 is SVGEGT. The CDR3 has 14 residues. Here the CDR3 reads CASRPTGSTGELFF. The CDR3 nucleotides read TGTGCCAGCAGGCCTACAGGGAGCACCGGGGAGCTGTTTTTT.

The J gene is TRBJ2-7, the V gene TRBV5-4; 7 bases fit TRBD1. CDR3 length equals 15 residues. Trimming removed 4 bases from V and 0 bases from J; junction bases left unmatched: 7. Germline V lookup: CDR1 SGHNT, CDR2 YYREEE (reference sequence). In DNA form, the CDR3 reads TGTGCCAGCAGCCGGGGACAGAGCGGCTCCTACGAGCAGTACTTC. Translating it yields CASSRGQSGSYEQYF.

V usage is TRBV28 and J usage is TRBJ2-5; 10 nucleotides match TRBD2. The V gene's germline CDR1 is MDHEN and CDR2 SYDVKM. V shed 4 bases, J shed 1 base, and the junction held 3 bases outside the gene matches. The CDR3 length is 15 residues. The CDR3 DNA reads as TGTGCCAGCAGTTCTCTAGCGGGGGCCCAAGAGACCCAGTACTTC. Translation gives CASSSLAGAQETQYF.

The rearrangement uses TRBV5-5 and TRBJ1-1, with no clear D. Looked up from germline, CDR1 is SGHKS and CDR2 is YYEKEE (reference sequence). V lost 7 bases and J lost 0, with 16 bases in between. The CDR3 has 15 amino acids. The CDR3: CASALYSGMNTEAFF. The DNA for the CDR3 is TGTGCCAGCGCCCTTTATTCGGGCATGAACACTGAAGCTTTCTTT.

V is TRBV6-5 and J is TRBJ2-1; possible D gene TRBD1, 6 bases. Germline V CDR1 and CDR2: MNHEY, SVGAGI. This CDR3 contains 14 residues. The V end was cut by 6 bases, the J end by 6 bases, with 15 bases between. Here the CDR3 DNA reads TGTGCCAGCAGCGACCTACAGGGTGGCAATGAGCAGTTCTTC. It translates to CASSDLQGGNEQFF.

The CDR3: CASSPSVGGETDTQYF. The DNA for the CDR3 is TGTGCCAGCAGCCCCTCGGTGGGGGGGGAAACAGATACGCAGTATTTT. The chain joins TRBV9 to TRBJ2-3, with TRBD2 matching over 7 bases. Losses at the gene ends were 4 bases for V and 3 bases for J; bases not matched to a gene: 11. This CDR3 region has 16 residues. CDR1 and CDR2 from the germline V gene are SGDLS and YYNGEE. The full variable domain, rest sourced from reference TRBV9 and TRBJ2-3, is DSGVTQTPKHLITATGQRVTLRCSPRSGDLSVYWYQQSLDQGLQFLIQYYNGEERAKGNILERFSAQQFPDLHSELNLSSLELGDSALYFCASSPSVGGETDTQYFGPGTRLTVL.

In its sample, this clone was seen once. This chain uses TRBV5-5 with TRBJ1-2, with no clear D. This CDR3 is 16 amino acids long. V lost 1 base and J lost 5, with 18 bases in between. Germline V gene data show CDR1 as SGHKS and CDR2 as YYEKEE (reference sequence). CDR3 amino acids: CASSLPSKEGLYGYTF. The DNA for the CDR3 is TGTGCCAGCAGCTTGCCCTCAAAGGAGGGCTTATATGGCTACACCTTC.

The rearrangement joins TRBV7-9 to TRBJ1-3; D not resolved. The V gene lost 3 bases and the J gene lost 7 bases, with 13 bases spanning the gap. This CDR3 is built from 14 residues. CDR1 and CDR2 from the germline V gene are SEHNR and FQNEAQ (reference sequence). CDR3 nucleotide sequence: TGTGCCAGCAGCTTTCTACCCCAGAGCAACACCATATATTTT. Translated, it gives CASSFLPQSNTIYF.

The chain uses TRBV7-9 and TRBJ1-5; 7 nucleotides agree with TRBD1. The ends lost 1 base at V and 5 bases at J; junction bases unmatched: 2. Germline V gives CDR1 SEHNR, CDR2 FQNEAQ (reference sequence). The CDR3 has 14 amino acids. The CDR3 loop is CASSLGQGHQPQHF. The CDR3 bases are TGTGCCAGCAGCTTAGGACAGGGACATCAGCCCCAGCATTTT.

This chain links TRBV19 with TRBJ2-2, with TRBD2 matching 13 bases. Germline CDR1 is LNHDA and CDR2 is SQIVND (reference sequence). V shed 6 bases, J shed 0 bases, and the junction held 4 bases outside the gene matches. This CDR3 comprises 17 residues. CDR3 amino acids: CASSRLAGGPNTGELFF. The CDR3 DNA reads TGTGCCAGTAGCAGACTAGCGGGGGGCCCGAACACCGGGGAGCTGTTTTTT.

This clone has a handful of counts. CDR3 region: CAISESTLWEQNNSPLHF. The CDR3 coding sequence is TGTGCCATCAGTGAGTCGACTCTTTGGGAACAGAATAATTCACCCCTCCACTTT. The chain carries TRBV10-3 and TRBJ1-6; D not certain. CDR1 is ENHRY and CDR2 is SYGVKD in the germline V gene. The CDR3 contains 18 residues. Trimming removed 0 bases from V and 5 bases from J, with 17 bases in between.

This clone appeared a single time. The chain uses TRBV15 and TRBJ2-1; the match to TRBD1 covers 7 bases. Germline V gives CDR1 LNHNV, CDR2 YYDKDF (reference sequence). V lost 7 bases to trimming and J lost 3 bases; unmatched junction nucleotides: 9. The CDR3 consists of 15 residues. CDR3 sequence (DNA): TGTGCCACCACCTTCGGACAGGAGCGCTACAATGAGCAGTTCTTC. It codes for CATTFGQERYNEQFF.

The CDR3 region is CASSLSSNNEKLFF. CDR3 DNA sequence: TGTGCCAGCAGCTTATCCAGCAATAATGAAAAACTGTTTTTT. This rearrangement joins TRBV7-6 to TRBJ1-4; no firm D call. The CDR3 is 14 residues long. V shed 2 bases and J shed 4 bases, with 8 bases lying between them. Germline CDR1 and CDR2: SGHVS and FNYEAQ.